This T cell receptor beta chain was observed in a study of blood T cell repertoires in COVID-19. Libraries were prepared by immunoSEQ multiplex PCR; TCRdb keeps only in-frame clonotypes and omits some of them. The table includes around 20,000 clones, around 90% detected once. V was pared by 3 bases and J by 3 bases, with 11 bases of the junction left unmatched. The CDR3 covers 19 residues. The V gene's germline CDR1 is LNHDA and CDR2 SQIVND (reference sequence). This TCR came from a man aged 65-85 years with acute or convalescent COVID-19. The chain uses TRBV19 and TRBJ1-6, with 10 bases aligning to TRBD1. Source material: peripheral blood. The CDR3 DNA reads TGTGCCAGTAGTATGGATCCGAGGACAGGGGGGAACTATAATTCACCCCTCCACTTT. Residues: CASSMDPRTGGNYNSPLHF.